The 24 T cell receptor beta chains reported below all come from one sample, sequenced in a study of response to subunit inactivated influenza vaccine. TCRdb reanalysed the RT-PCR reads using MiXCR and keeps one entry per CDR3 protein. The sample shows about 620,000 distinct CDR3 sequences, over 9% of them seen only once. This sample was also put to use in a study of T cells expressing NK-cell markers. That work contributes: UMIs accompanied the 5'RACE template switching by which TCR beta cDNA was made.

Sequenced here: PBMCs from blood, sampled on the day of vaccination. These receptor sequences come from a man aged 50-59 years who received an inactivated influenza vaccine.

This clonotype was observed a few times. The gene calls are TRBV12-3 or TRBV12-4 and TRBJ1-1; no clear D. The CDR3 has 14 residues. V shed 6 bases and J shed 5 bases, with 16 bases lying between them. CDR3 in amino acids: CASSLPGRVTEAFF. In nucleotides, the CDR3 is TGTGCCAGCAGCCTCCCGGGGAGGGTAACTGAAGCTTTCTTT.

The sample holds a few counts of this clonotype. This rearrangement joins TRBV4-2 to TRBJ2-7, with 8 bases that match TRBD2. Germline V gene lookup returns CDR1 LGHNA and CDR2 YNFKEQ. V shed 0 bases and J 1 base; nucleotides not matched to a gene: 8. This CDR3 spans 17 amino acids. The CDR3 is CASSQERSGGVSYEQYF. The CDR3 coding sequence is TGTGCCAGCAGCCAAGAGCGGAGCGGGGGTGTTTCCTACGAGCAGTACTTC.

This clonotype was counted a few times. The rearrangement uses TRBV15 and TRBJ2-3; possibly TRBD1 or TRBD2 for D (5 bases each). V lost 4 bases, J lost 0 bases, and 14 bases lay in between. Per germline, CDR1 LNHNV and CDR2 YYDKDF (reference sequence). The CDR3 totals 16 residues. CDR3 bases: TGTGCCACCAGCATCCGGGACGGTACTAGCACAGATACGCAGTATTTT. Its translation: CATSIRDGTSTDTQYF.

The chain uses TRBV6-2 or TRBV6-3 and TRBJ1-2; D ambiguous. Germline CDR1 MNHEY, CDR2 SVGEGT. The CDR3 spans 11 residues. Deletions cut 6 bases from V and 4 bases from J, with 6 bases between. The CDR3 spells CASRQLYGYTF. CDR3 nucleotides: TGTGCCAGCAGACAGCTCTATGGCTACACCTTC.

This clonotype appeared a few times. The chain couples TRBV30 to TRBJ1-5; tentatively, D is TRBD1 (6 bases). CDR1 GTSNPN and CDR2 SVGIG come from the germline V gene (reference sequence). This CDR3 is 13 amino acids long. V lost 5 bases and J lost 0, with 8 bases in between. For the CDR3, the DNA is TGTGCCTGGGCAGGGGATAGCAATCAGCCCCAGCATTTT. Protein: CAWAGDSNQPQHF.

This chain uses TRBV20-1 with TRBJ2-5; possible D gene TRBD2, 5 bases. This CDR3 comprises 12 residues. V shed 7 bases and J shed 5 bases, with 14 bases lying between them. Germline loops: CDR1 DFQATT, CDR2 SNEGSKA (reference sequence). The CDR3 nucleotides read TGCAGTGTGACTAATCCGAGGGAGACCCAGTACTTC. Translated, it gives CSVTNPRETQYF.

V is TRBV6-1 and J is TRBJ2-1; D is uncertain. The CDR3 totals 15 residues. Germline CDR1 MNHNS, CDR2 SASEGT. Trimming removed 3 bases at V and 0 bases at J, with 9 bases between. CDR3 amino acids: CASSETPSSYNEQFF. The CDR3 DNA follows: TGTGCCAGCAGTGAGACCCCGAGCTCCTACAATGAGCAGTTCTTC.

This clonotype appeared a few times. CDR3 DNA: TGTGCCAGCAGTTACTCGTCCCCGACAGGGGGCATGATAATCGGTAGCAATCAGCCCCAGCATTTT. Encoded protein: CASSYSSPTGGMIIGSNQPQHF. The chain couples TRBV6-2 or TRBV6-3 to TRBJ1-5, with 10 bases fitting TRBD1. CDR3 length: 22 residues. Germline V CDR1 and CDR2: MNHEY, SVGEGT. V lost 0 bases to trimming and J lost 0 bases; unmatched junction nucleotides: 17.

The genes are TRBV20-1 and TRBJ2-2, with 8 bases lining up with TRBD2. In germline, CDR1 is DFQATT, CDR2 SNEGSKA (reference sequence). The J segment lost 0 bases and the V segment lost 6 bases, leaving 6 bases of the junction unmatched. The CDR3 is 15 amino acids. The CDR3 DNA reads as TGCAGTGCCCCACGGGAGGGAGCGAACACCGGGGAGCTGTTTTTT. This translates into CSAPREGANTGELFF.

This clonotype appeared a few times. J is TRBJ2-3 and V is TRBV12-3 or TRBV12-4; D is tentatively TRBD1 or TRBD2 (5 bases each). The CDR3 extends over 15 amino acids. The ends were cut back, 5 bases at V and 4 bases at J, with 16 bases in the middle. This CDR3 is CASSRLGLGADTQYF. Written as DNA, the CDR3 is TGTGCCAGCAGTCGGCTCGGACTGGGGGCAGATACGCAGTATTTT.

This clonotype was counted only a few times. The chain combines TRBV4-1 with TRBJ1-1; 9 bases are a match to TRBD1. CDR3 length equals 14 residues. V gave up 4 bases and J gave up 6 bases; unmatched junction bases: 6. The germline CDR1 and CDR2 sequences are MGHRA and YSYEKL. CDR3 nucleotides: TGCGCCAGCAGCCCTGGACAGGGGTGGGCTGAAGCTTTCTTT. This sequence encodes CASSPGQGWAEAFF.

The V and J genes are TRBV20-1 and TRBJ1-1; D might be TRBD1 (6 bases). Germline loops: CDR1 DFQATT, CDR2 SNEGSKA (reference sequence). Trimming cost V 1 base and J 8 bases, with 11 bases left between them. The CDR3 spans 12 residues. CDR3 region: CSARAQGSEAFF. The DNA for the CDR3 is TGCAGTGCTAGAGCACAGGGTAGCGAAGCTTTCTTT.

The rearrangement joins TRBV27 to TRBJ1-5; D not resolved. The CDR3 is 11 amino acids. V was pared by 4 bases and J by 5 bases, with 3 bases between. Germline values: CDR1 MNHEY, CDR2 SMNVEV (reference sequence). CDR3 protein: CASSSYQPQHF. The CDR3 nucleotides read TGTGCCAGCAGTTCATATCAGCCCCAGCATTTT.

In this sample, this clonotype turned up once. The chain combines TRBV5-5 with TRBJ1-1, with unresolved D. The CDR3 spans 15 residues. Trimming left V 4 bases short and J 1 base short, with 14 bases between. Germline V CDR1 and CDR2: SGHKS, YYEKEE (reference sequence). For the CDR3, the DNA is TGTGCCAGCAGCCCCCTCGGCAGAACGAACACTGAAGCTTTCTTT. It codes for CASSPLGRTNTEAFF.

This clonotype was counted a few times. The genes are TRBV7-8 and TRBJ2-2; D unclear. The germline gives CDR1 SGHVS, CDR2 FQNEAQ. Deletions cut 1 base from V and 6 bases from J, with 6 bases between. The CDR3 is 13 amino acids. CDR3 loop: CASSLVGPGELFF. CDR3 nucleotide sequence: TGTGCCAGCAGCTTAGTAGGCCCCGGGGAGCTGTTTTTT.

This sequence joins TRBV20-1 and TRBJ2-1; D is possibly TRBD2 (5 bases). The CDR3 has 12 residues. V was pared by 6 bases and J by 7 bases, with 13 bases between. Germline assignment: CDR1 DFQATT and CDR2 SNEGSKA (reference sequence). CDR3 nucleotides: TGCAGTGCGCTAGCAGAATTAAATGAGCAGTTCTTC. Residues: CSALAELNEQFF.

There are a few counts of this clonotype. This chain uses TRBV20-1 with TRBJ2-3; D gene ambiguous. Germline values: CDR1 DFQATT, CDR2 SNEGSKA (reference sequence). The CDR3 has 15 residues. Trimming removed 2 bases from V and 2 bases from J, with 14 bases in between. The CDR3 region is CSARWWQANTDTQYF. In DNA, the CDR3 is TGCAGTGCTAGATGGTGGCAGGCAAACACAGATACGCAGTATTTT.

This clonotype was observed a few times. The CDR3 coding sequence is TGCAGTGCTAACAGGGACAGTGAGACCCAGTACTTC. Amino acids: CSANRDSETQYF. J is TRBJ2-5 and V is TRBV20-1; 7 bases fit TRBD1. Trimming cost V 4 bases and J 5 bases; bases outside gene matches: 4. CDR1 is DFQATT, CDR2 SNEGSKA, per germline (reference sequence). The CDR3 runs 12 residues.

The chain recombines TRBV18 with TRBJ2-3; D remains unclear. The V gene's germline CDR1 is KGHSH and CDR2 LQKENI. This CDR3 has 15 amino acids. Trimming cost V 3 bases and J 0 bases, with 10 bases left between them. The CDR3 DNA reads as TGTGCCAGCTCACCTTCTGCGTCTAGCACAGATACGCAGTATTTT. Amino acid sequence: CASSPSASSTDTQYF.

This clonotype was detected only a few times. This sequence joins TRBV7-9 and TRBJ2-1; TRBD2 matches 10 bases. This CDR3 is built from 15 residues. The V gene's germline CDR1 is SEHNR and CDR2 FQNEAQ (reference sequence). V shed 5 bases and J 9 bases; nucleotides not matched to a gene: 10. The CDR3 here is CASSVGLAGVAEQFF. The CDR3 DNA is TGTGCCAGCAGCGTGGGGCTAGCGGGAGTCGCTGAGCAGTTCTTC.

Written as DNA, the CDR3 is TGCGCCAGCAGCCAAGACTGGACTAGCGGAAACATTCAGTACTTC. Translated: CASSQDWTSGNIQYF. V gene TRBV4-3 combines with J gene TRBJ2-4; 10 bases are a match to TRBD2. J lost 6 bases, V lost 0 bases, and 2 bases had no gene match. Looked up from germline, CDR1 is LGHNA and CDR2 is YSLEER. This CDR3 contains 15 residues.

V and J are TRBV28 and TRBJ2-2; 9 bases map to TRBD2. This CDR3 is 13 amino acids long. The V and J ends lost 10 bases and 6 bases, in that order; junction bases with no gene match: 6. Germline V gene sequence: CDR1 MDHEN, CDR2 SYDVKM. The CDR3 is CATLAGESGELFF. In DNA form, the CDR3 reads TGTGCCACCTTAGCGGGAGAGTCCGGGGAGCTGTTTTTT.

The rearrangement joins TRBV7-2 to TRBJ2-2, with 7 bases fitting TRBD1. There are 16 residues in the CDR3. Germline CDR1 and CDR2: SGHTA and FQGNSA. The ends lost 1 base at V and 6 bases at J; junction bases unmatched: 8. CDR3 nucleotides: TGTGCCAGCAGCTTAGAGGGGGCCCTGCACGCCGGGGAGCTGTTTTTT. This translates into CASSLEGALHAGELFF.

This clonotype was found a few times. The V call is TRBV29-1, the J call TRBJ2-5, with 7 bases fitting TRBD2. The CDR3 is made up of 15 amino acids. CDR1 is SQVTM and CDR2 is ANQGSEA in the germline V gene. J lost 4 bases, V lost 6 bases, and 14 bases had no gene match. The CDR3 spells CSVRLVGEGRETQYF. CDR3 DNA sequence: TGCAGCGTCCGGTTGGTGGGGGAGGGTCGAGAGACCCAGTACTTC.